Below are 7 T cell receptor beta chains sequenced from a single sample in a study of CD8 T cells in ankylosing spondylitis. TCRdb re-analysed the 5' RACE reads in MiXCR, keeping a single row per CDR3 protein. The data contain about 42,000 distinct CDR3 sequences, approximately 3.6% of them singletons. Sequenced: blood, either unsorted or a sorted T cell fraction (not recorded which). The receptors shown here come from a female donor with ankylosing spondylitis or in good health (not recorded which).

This clonotype has at least ten counts. This chain joins TRBV9 and TRBJ2-3; 7 positions agree with TRBD2. This CDR3 is built from 14 residues. J lost 0 bases, V lost 7 bases, and 5 bases had no gene match. Germline CDR1 SGDLS, CDR2 YYNGEE. The CDR3 DNA follows: TGTGCCAGCGGCTGGGGGGGTAGCACAGATACGCAGTATTTT. It encodes CASGWGGSTDTQYF.

This clonotype came up many times. The chain employs TRBV9 and TRBJ2-7, with D possibly matching TRBD1 (5 bases). In germline, CDR1 is SGDLS, CDR2 YYNGEE. There are 15 residues in the CDR3. Trimming shortened V by 0 bases and J by 2 bases, and 12 bases separated the two germline ends. CDR3 nucleotides: TGTGCCAGCAGCGTAGGCGGACATGATACCTACGAGCAGTACTTC. It is translated as CASSVGGHDTYEQYF.

In its sample, this clonotype was seen many times. The chain couples TRBV9 to TRBJ2-2; 9 nucleotides agree with TRBD2. Germline CDR1 and CDR2: SGDLS and YYNGEE. CDR3 length: 16 residues. Germline trimming cut 0 bases from V and 7 bases from J; bases unmatched to any gene: 7. In DNA form, the CDR3 reads TGTGCCAGCAGCGTAGGGTTGCGGGGGGGCGTCGGGGAGCTGTTTTTT. This gives the protein CASSVGLRGGVGELFF.

This clonotype came up many times. A much larger clone differs from this one at a single base, so this may be a read error. The chain has TRBV9 and TRBJ1-1, with 9 bases lining up with TRBD1. V dropped 0 bases and J dropped 4; count of bases not matched to a gene: 4. The germline V gene encodes CDR1 SGDLS and CDR2 YYNGEE. The CDR3 runs to 15 residues. CDR3 loop: CASSVVDRGTTEAFF. The CDR3 region has the DNA TGTGCCAGCAGCGTAGTCGACAGGGGGACCACTGAAGCTTTCTTT.

This clonotype was counted at least ten times. The CDR3: CASSVGPGPLGSMNTEAFF. Here the CDR3 DNA reads TGTGCCAGCAGCGTAGGCCCCGGACCACTGGGCAGCATGAACACTGAAGCTTTCTTT. This rearrangement joins TRBV9 to TRBJ1-1; D is unclear. The ends were cut back, 0 bases at V and 0 bases at J, with 21 bases in the middle. Germline loops: CDR1 SGDLS, CDR2 YYNGEE. The CDR3 length is 19 residues.

This sequence joins TRBV9 and TRBJ1-1; tentatively, D is TRBD1 (6 bases). CDR1 is SGDLS, CDR2 YYNGEE, per germline. V gave up 5 bases and J gave up 0 bases, with 20 bases separating them. The CDR3 has 17 residues. CDR3 loop: CASSRGGAGKLNTEAFF. CDR3 sequence (DNA): TGTGCCAGCAGTAGGGGGGGGGCAGGAAAGCTGAACACTGAAGCTTTCTTT.

This chain joins TRBV9 and TRBJ2-3; TRBD2 matches 7 bases. CDR1 is SGDLS, CDR2 YYNGEE, per germline. There are 15 residues in the CDR3. V gave up 2 bases and J gave up 2 bases; unmatched junction bases: 5. The DNA of the CDR3 is TGTGCCAGCAGCGTGGGGGGGGAGGTCACAGATACGCAGTATTTT. Its translation is CASSVGGEVTDTQYF.